The 10 T cell receptor beta chains listed next were all sequenced from one sample in a study of shared clonotypes between healthy human individuals. Naive CD8 populations comprised CD45RO-negative cells positively selected for CCR7, excluding terminally differentiated effector memory CD45RA+ cells. Clones were read by immunoSEQ multiplex PCR, and TCRdb kept only the in-frame ones, dropping some. The repertoire consists of about 820,000 clones, with 80% to 95% occurring once and the leading ten covering around 24%. What was sequenced was naive CD8+ T cells sorted from blood. Receptor source: a man aged 30 to 45 in good health.

The genes are TRBV5-8 and TRBJ2-3; TRBD1 matches 7 bases. Germline CDR1 is SGHTS and CDR2 is YDEGEE. The CDR3 has 16 residues. V lost 3 bases and J lost 1; bases outside the gene matches: 8. The CDR3 bases are TGTGCCAGCAGCTCTCTTCCCGGACAGGGCACAGATACGCAGTATTTT. Translating it yields CASSSLPGQGTDTQYF.

The rearrangement uses TRBV27 and TRBJ2-5, with D perhaps TRBD1 (6 bases). V was clipped by 11 bases and J by 1 base, with 14 bases between them. The CDR3 is made up of 13 amino acids. The germline V gene encodes CDR1 MNHEY and CDR2 SMNVEV (reference sequence). This chain's CDR3 is CASRGRGQETQYF. CDR3 coding DNA: TGTGCCTCCCGGGGCAGGGGCCAAGAGACCCAGTACTTC.

The V and J genes are TRBV27 and TRBJ2-1; 7 nucleotides agree with TRBD1. The CDR3 has 13 residues. V dropped 5 bases and J dropped 9; count of bases not matched to a gene: 7. Germline lookup yields CDR1 MNHEY and CDR2 SMNVEV (reference sequence). The CDR3 loop is CASSTGTVIEQFF. The CDR3 nucleotides read TGTGCCAGCAGTACCGGGACAGTTATTGAGCAGTTCTTC.

This chain joins TRBV11-2 and TRBJ1-1; D call uncertain. The CDR3 runs to 13 residues. Per the germline V gene, CDR1 is SGHAT and CDR2 is FQNNGV. Trimming removed 0 bases at V and 7 bases at J, with 9 bases between. Written as DNA, the CDR3 is TGTGCCAGCAGCTTAGAATGGGGAAATGAAGCTTTCTTT. Translated: CASSLEWGNEAFF. The full variable domain, with the rest looked up from reference TRBV11-2 and TRBJ1-1, is EAGVAQSPRYKIIEKRQSVAFWCNPISGHATLYWYQQILGQGPKLLIQFQNNGVVDDSQLPKDRFSAERLKGVDSTLKIQPAKLEDSAVYLCASSLEWGNEAFFGQGTRLTVV.

The gene calls are TRBV21-1 and TRBJ2-5; TRBD2, the D gene given by the table, was not confirmed from the DNA. TRBV21-1 represents a pseudogene. This CDR3 contains 17 residues. The CDR3 coding sequence is TGTGCCAGCAGCTTCCCTGGGGGGGAATTTCAGTTAGAGACCCAGTACTTC. It specifies CASSFPGGEFQLETQYF.

The CDR3 DNA reads TGCAGCGTTGAATGGACAGGGGGAGAGACCCAGTACTTC. Translation gives CSVEWTGGETQYF. J is TRBJ2-5 and V is TRBV29-1; 10 nucleotides align to TRBD1. Trimming took 2 bases from V and 4 from J; bases not matched to a gene: 1. Germline CDR1 and CDR2: SQVTM and ANQGSEA. This CDR3 region has 13 residues.

This clone was counted once. This rearrangement joins TRBV7-2 to TRBJ2-7; D might be TRBD2 (6 bases). CDR3 size: 16 residues. With 4 bases removed from V and 2 bases from J, the gap between germline ends came to 18 bases. Germline V gene data show CDR1 as SGHTA and CDR2 as FQGNSA. The DNA of the CDR3 is TGTGCCAGCAGCTCAAGAGTGGCTAGCGCACCCTACGAGCAGTACTTC. It specifies CASSSRVASAPYEQYF. Filled out from reference TRBV7-2 and TRBJ2-7, the complete variable domain reads GAGVSQSPSNKVTEKGKDVELRCDPISGHTALYWYRQSLGQGLEFLIYFQGNSAPDKSGLPSDRFSAERTGGSVSTLTIQRTQQEDSAVYLCASSSRVASAPYEQYFGPGTRLTVT.

V and J are TRBV27 and TRBJ2-7; 8 nucleotides align to TRBD1. The germline V gene has CDR1 MNHEY and CDR2 SMNVEV (reference sequence). This CDR3 spans 13 amino acids. J gave up 7 bases and V 5 bases, and 7 bases lay outside the gene matches. CDR3 DNA sequence: TGTGCCAGCAGTCTGCGGACAGGGAAGGAGCAGTACTTC. Translating gives CASSLRTGKEQYF.

The V call is TRBV5-6, the J call TRBJ1-5; 9 bases agree with TRBD1. The junction had 3 bases not matched to a gene; V was cut back by 0 bases and J by 5 bases. CDR3 length: 15 residues. From germline, CDR1 is SGHDT and CDR2 YYEEEE. Written as DNA, the CDR3 is TGTGCCAGCAGCTTGGGGGGACAGGGTCATCAGCCCCAGCATTTT. The encoded protein is CASSLGGQGHQPQHF.

This chain joins TRBV11-2 and TRBJ2-7, with D unresolved. Per germline, CDR1 SGHAT and CDR2 FQNNGV. The CDR3 extends over 14 amino acids. With 7 bases removed from V and 6 bases from J, the gap between germline ends came to 19 bases. CDR3 amino acids: CASTPDPALGEQYF. CDR3 coding DNA: TGTGCCAGCACCCCTGACCCGGCCTTGGGCGAGCAGTACTTC.